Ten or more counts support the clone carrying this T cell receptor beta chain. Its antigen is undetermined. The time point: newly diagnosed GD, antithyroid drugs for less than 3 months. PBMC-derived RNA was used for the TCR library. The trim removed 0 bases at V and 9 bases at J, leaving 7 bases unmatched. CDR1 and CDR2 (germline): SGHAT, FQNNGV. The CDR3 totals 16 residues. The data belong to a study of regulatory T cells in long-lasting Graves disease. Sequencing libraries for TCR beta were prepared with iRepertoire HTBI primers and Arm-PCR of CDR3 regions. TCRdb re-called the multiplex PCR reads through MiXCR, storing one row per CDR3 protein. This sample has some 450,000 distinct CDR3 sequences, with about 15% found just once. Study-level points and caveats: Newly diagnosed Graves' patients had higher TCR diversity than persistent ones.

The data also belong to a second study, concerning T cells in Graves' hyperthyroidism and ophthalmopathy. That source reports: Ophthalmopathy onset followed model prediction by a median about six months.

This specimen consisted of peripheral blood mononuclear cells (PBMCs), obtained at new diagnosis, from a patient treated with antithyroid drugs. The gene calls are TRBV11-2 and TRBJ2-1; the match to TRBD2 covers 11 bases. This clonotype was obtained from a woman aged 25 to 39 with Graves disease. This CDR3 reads CASSLDLAGGSGEQFF. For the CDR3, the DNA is TGTGCCAGCAGCTTAGATCTAGCGGGAGGCTCCGGTGAGCAGTTCTTC.